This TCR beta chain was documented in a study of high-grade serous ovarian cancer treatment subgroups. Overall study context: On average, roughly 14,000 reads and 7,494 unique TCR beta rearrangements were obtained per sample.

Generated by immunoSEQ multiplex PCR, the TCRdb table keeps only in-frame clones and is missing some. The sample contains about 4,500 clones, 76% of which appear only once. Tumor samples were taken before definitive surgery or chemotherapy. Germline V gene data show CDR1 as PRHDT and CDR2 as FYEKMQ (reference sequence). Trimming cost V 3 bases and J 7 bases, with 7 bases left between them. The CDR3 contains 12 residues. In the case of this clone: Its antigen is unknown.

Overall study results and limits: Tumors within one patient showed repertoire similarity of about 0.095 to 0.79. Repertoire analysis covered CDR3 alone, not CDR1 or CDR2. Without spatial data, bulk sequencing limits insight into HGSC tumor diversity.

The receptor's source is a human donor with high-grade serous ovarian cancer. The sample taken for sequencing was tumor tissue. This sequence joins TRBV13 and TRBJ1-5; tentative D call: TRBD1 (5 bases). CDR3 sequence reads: CASSLGPQPQHF. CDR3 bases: TGTGCCAGCAGCTTGGGACCACAGCCCCAGCATTTT. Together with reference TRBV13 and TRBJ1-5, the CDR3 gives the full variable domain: AAGVIQSPRHLIKEKRETATLKCYPIPRHDTVYWYQQGPGQDPQFLISFYEKMQSDKGSIPDRFSAQQFSDYHSELNMSSLELGDSALYFCASSLGPQPQHFGDGTRLSIL.